The 17 T cell receptor beta chains in this list originate from one sample, sequenced in a study of cytomegalovirus exposure and HLA in healthy donors. Primers: 60 Vbeta forward and 13 Jbeta reverse. The assay was immunoSEQ multiplex PCR, and TCRdb's table has in-frame clones only and misses some. The repertoire holds fewer than 60,000 clones, with around 50% as singletons. The sample comprised PBMCs. The receptors were gathered from a human donor in good health.

For this clone: Sequence at one end of the junction differs from germline and may be a read error. The chain links TRBV10-3 to TRBJ1-5, with TRBD1 matching over 8 bases. Germline V gene sequence: CDR1 ENHRY, CDR2 SYGVKD. CDR3 length equals 15 residues. The CDR3 is CAISEPGTGKQPQHF. The CDR3, as DNA: TGTGCCATCAGTGAACCCGGGACAGGCAAACAGCCCCAGCATTTT.

In this sample, this clone turned up a few times. The chain employs TRBV5-1 and TRBJ1-1; D gene unclear. Germline loops: CDR1 SGHRS, CDR2 YFSETQ. Deletions cut 5 bases from V and 4 bases from J, with 6 bases between. This CDR3 spans 11 amino acids. The CDR3 spells CASSSSTEAFF. CDR3 nucleotide sequence: TGCGCCAGCAGTAGTAGCACTGAAGCTTTCTTT.

The V and J genes are TRBV29-1 and TRBJ2-1; 8 bases are a match to TRBD2. There are 13 residues in the CDR3. Germline V gives CDR1 SQVTM, CDR2 ANQGSEA. V lost 5 bases to trimming and J lost 8 bases; unmatched junction nucleotides: 8. CDR3 region: CSVPGTRVDEQFF. The CDR3 DNA sequence: TGCAGCGTTCCCGGGACTAGAGTAGATGAGCAGTTCTTC.

The chain combines TRBV30 with TRBJ2-3, with 14 bases aligning to TRBD2. The CDR3 loop spans 15 amino acids. The germline V gene encodes CDR1 GTSNPN and CDR2 SVGIG (reference sequence). V dropped 5 bases and J dropped 4; count of bases not matched to a gene: 5. CDR3 protein: CAWATSGGAADTQYF. The CDR3 nucleotides read TGTGCCTGGGCGACTAGCGGGGGGGCGGCAGATACGCAGTATTTT.

This clone was seen a few times. The rearrangement joins TRBV28 to TRBJ2-7; no clear D. The CDR3 has 15 residues. Germline V gene data show CDR1 as MDHEN and CDR2 as SYDVKM. Trimming cost V 0 bases and J 2 bases, with 11 bases left between them. The CDR3 DNA is TGTGCCAGCAGTTTATGGGGCACACCCCCCTACGAGCAGTACTTC. Translating gives CASSLWGTPPYEQYF.

Written as DNA, the CDR3 is TGTGCCAGCAGTCCGGGACAGGGGGTTGAAAAACTGTTTTTT. It specifies CASSPGQGVEKLFF. The V and J genes are TRBV2 and TRBJ1-4; 11 bases align to TRBD1. The length of the CDR3 is 14 residues. Germline V lookup: CDR1 SNHLY, CDR2 FYNNEI. V lost 5 bases to trimming and J lost 7 bases; unmatched junction nucleotides: 3.

V usage is TRBV7-9 and J usage is TRBJ1-1, with 9 bases that match TRBD1. Germline CDR1 reads SEHNR; CDR2 reads FQNEAQ (reference sequence). Trimming at V came to 5 bases and at J to 0 bases, leaving 10 bases not matched to a gene. This CDR3 contains 17 residues. The CDR3 DNA reads TGTGCCAGCAGCCCAAGACAGGGGGAGAGCCTGAACACTGAAGCTTTCTTT. Translation gives CASSPRQGESLNTEAFF. Drawing the rest from reference TRBV7-9 and TRBJ1-1, the complete variable domain is DTGVSQNPRHKITKRGQNVTFRCDPISEHNRLYWYRQTLGQGPEFLTYFQNEAQLEKSRLLSDRFSAERPKGSFSTLEIQRTEQGDSAMYLCASSPRQGESLNTEAFFGQGTRLTVV.

Only a few counts were recorded for this clone. The V call is TRBV30, the J call TRBJ1-1, with a tentative D call TRBD1 (5 bases). V was clipped by 2 bases and J by 5 bases, with 9 bases between them. In germline, CDR1 is GTSNPN, CDR2 SVGIG (reference sequence). This CDR3 is built from 12 residues. CDR3 nucleotides: TGTGCCTGGAGTTCGGGGGTTACTGAAGCTTTCTTT. Protein: CAWSSGVTEAFF. The full variable domain, completed using reference TRBV30 and TRBJ1-1, is SQTIHQWPATLVQPVGSPLSLECTVEGTSNPNLYWYRQAAGRGLQLLFYSVGIGQISSEVPQNLSASRPQDRQFILSSKKLLLSDSGFYLCAWSSGVTEAFFGQGTRLTVV.

CDR3 DNA sequence: TGCGCCAGCAGCTTGTACCGGGGAGATACGCAGTATTTT. Its translation is CASSLYRGDTQYF. This chain joins TRBV5-1 and TRBJ2-3, with D possibly matching TRBD2 (5 bases). The germline V gene has CDR1 SGHRS and CDR2 YFSETQ. V was cut by 1 base and J by 5 bases, with 8 bases left in between. The CDR3 is 13 amino acids.

The gene calls are TRBV5-4 and TRBJ2-3, with 9 bases matching TRBD2. CDR1 SGHNT and CDR2 YYREEE come from the germline V gene (reference sequence). CDR3 length equals 15 residues. J lost 4 bases, V lost 0 bases, and 3 bases had no gene match. The chain's CDR3 is CASSLGSGGADTQYF. The CDR3 DNA follows: TGTGCCAGCAGCTTGGGTAGCGGGGGTGCAGATACGCAGTATTTT.

This clone appeared a single time. This chain uses TRBV7-9 with TRBJ2-1; D is unresolved. The V and J ends lost 5 bases and 5 bases respectively, with 7 bases between them. Germline CDR1 reads SEHNR; CDR2 reads FQNEAQ (reference sequence). The CDR3 is 12 amino acids. CDR3 loop: CASSPLDNEQFF. CDR3 bases: TGTGCCAGCAGCCCTCTAGACAATGAGCAGTTCTTC.

This clone was picked up a small number of times. CDR3 in amino acids: CASSSGGEGIQETQYF. The DNA for the CDR3 is TGCGCCAGCAGCTCGGGGGGCGAGGGTATCCAAGAGACCCAGTACTTC. The gene calls are TRBV5-1 and TRBJ2-5; tentative D call: TRBD2 (7 bases). Trimming pared 3 bases from V and 1 base from J, leaving 16 bases between. The CDR3 totals 16 residues. Germline V lookup: CDR1 SGHRS, CDR2 YFSETQ.

This clone was recorded once. The rearrangement uses TRBV5-1 and TRBJ1-1; D remains unclear. V was pared by 0 bases and J by 4 bases, with 13 bases between. The CDR3 covers 15 residues. Germline-derived CDR1 and CDR2 are SGHRS and YFSETQ. The CDR3 region has the DNA TGCGCCAGCAGCTTGGGGAGTCGACGGGGCACTGAAGCTTTCTTT. This gives the protein CASSLGSRRGTEAFF.

The chain combines TRBV10-2 with TRBJ1-3, with D possibly being TRBD1 (5 bases). The CDR3 runs to 14 residues. CDR1 and CDR2 from the germline V gene are WSHSY and SAAADI. V shed 8 bases and J shed 2 bases, with 13 bases lying between them. CDR3 DNA: TGCGCCAGCGGATCGGGAGGGGCTGGAAACACCATATATTTT. The encoded protein is CASGSGGAGNTIYF.

This chain uses TRBV7-9 with TRBJ1-1, with D tentatively TRBD1 (6 bases). Between the trimmed V and J ends, which lost 5 bases and 1 base, there was a span of 8 bases. CDR1 is SEHNR and CDR2 is FQNEAQ in the germline V gene (reference sequence). The CDR3 is 13 residues long. The CDR3 sequence: CASSVQGNTEAFF. CDR3 DNA sequence: TGTGCCAGCAGCGTACAGGGGAACACTGAAGCTTTCTTT.

The chain is built from TRBV27 and TRBJ1-1; D call uncertain. Trimming removed 6 bases at V and 4 bases at J, with 12 bases between. CDR3 length: 13 residues. Germline CDR1 MNHEY, CDR2 SMNVEV (reference sequence). The CDR3 sequence is CASSPRLITEAFF. Here the CDR3 DNA reads TGTGCCAGCAGCCCCAGGCTGATCACTGAAGCTTTCTTT.

This chain links TRBV7-8 with TRBJ2-3, with TRBD2 identical over 8 bases. Germline-derived CDR1 and CDR2 are SGHVS and FQNEAQ. V lost 4 bases, J lost 0 bases, and 12 bases stayed unmatched. The CDR3 length is 18 residues. CDR3 loop: CASSYSGMSGGSTDTQYF. As DNA, the CDR3 is TGTGCCAGCAGCTACAGTGGGATGAGCGGGGGTAGCACAGATACGCAGTATTTT.